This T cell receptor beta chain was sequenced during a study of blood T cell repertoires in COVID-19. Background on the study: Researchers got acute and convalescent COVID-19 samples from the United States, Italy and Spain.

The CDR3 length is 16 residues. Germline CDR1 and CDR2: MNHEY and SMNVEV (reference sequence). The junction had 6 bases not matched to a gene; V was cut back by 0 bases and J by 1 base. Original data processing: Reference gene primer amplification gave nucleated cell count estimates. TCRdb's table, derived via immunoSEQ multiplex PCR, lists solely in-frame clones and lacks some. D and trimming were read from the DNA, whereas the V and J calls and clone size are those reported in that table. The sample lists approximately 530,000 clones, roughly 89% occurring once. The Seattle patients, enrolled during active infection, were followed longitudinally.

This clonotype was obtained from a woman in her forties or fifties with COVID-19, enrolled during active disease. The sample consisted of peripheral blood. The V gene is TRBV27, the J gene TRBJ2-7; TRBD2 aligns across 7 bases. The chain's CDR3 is CASSLSTGGSSYEQYF. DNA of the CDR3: TGTGCCAGCAGTTTATCGACCGGGGGGTCTTCCTACGAGCAGTACTTC.